The entry that follows covers one TCR beta chain sequence. Its antigen is still unknown. This sample is part of a study of T-cell memory formation after mild COVID-19. The overall study: Largely donor-specific TCR clusters were found. Study-level findings and limits: CD4/CD8 balance characterized clones contracting day 15 to 85, and CD4+ skew characterized later expanders.

TCRdb used MiXCR to reprocess the 5' RACE reads, holding one entry per CDR3 protein. The sample shows roughly 100,000 distinct CDR3 sequences, more than 15% of them seen only once. This CDR3 region has 15 residues. From germline, CDR1 is SGHDT and CDR2 YYEEEE. V dropped 4 bases and J dropped 6 bases, with 19 bases sitting between them. Source material: PBMCs or a T cell subset sorted from them (not recorded which). The clonotype originates from an adult woman who had mild COVID-19 (a few samples of this study predate the infection). Cell type and time point are not known. The rearrangement uses TRBV5-6 and TRBJ1-2; perhaps TRBD1 as D (5 bases). The CDR3 here is CASSMQGNVADGYTF. The CDR3 coding sequence is TGTGCCAGCAGCATGCAGGGTAATGTTGCGGATGGCTACACCTTC. Filled out from reference TRBV5-6 and TRBJ1-2, the complete variable domain reads DAGVTQSPTHLIKTRGQQVTLRCSPKSGHDTVSWYQQALGQGPQFIFQYYEEEERQRGNFPDRFSGHQFPNYSSELNVNALLLGDSALYLCASSMQGNVADGYTFGSGTRLTVV.